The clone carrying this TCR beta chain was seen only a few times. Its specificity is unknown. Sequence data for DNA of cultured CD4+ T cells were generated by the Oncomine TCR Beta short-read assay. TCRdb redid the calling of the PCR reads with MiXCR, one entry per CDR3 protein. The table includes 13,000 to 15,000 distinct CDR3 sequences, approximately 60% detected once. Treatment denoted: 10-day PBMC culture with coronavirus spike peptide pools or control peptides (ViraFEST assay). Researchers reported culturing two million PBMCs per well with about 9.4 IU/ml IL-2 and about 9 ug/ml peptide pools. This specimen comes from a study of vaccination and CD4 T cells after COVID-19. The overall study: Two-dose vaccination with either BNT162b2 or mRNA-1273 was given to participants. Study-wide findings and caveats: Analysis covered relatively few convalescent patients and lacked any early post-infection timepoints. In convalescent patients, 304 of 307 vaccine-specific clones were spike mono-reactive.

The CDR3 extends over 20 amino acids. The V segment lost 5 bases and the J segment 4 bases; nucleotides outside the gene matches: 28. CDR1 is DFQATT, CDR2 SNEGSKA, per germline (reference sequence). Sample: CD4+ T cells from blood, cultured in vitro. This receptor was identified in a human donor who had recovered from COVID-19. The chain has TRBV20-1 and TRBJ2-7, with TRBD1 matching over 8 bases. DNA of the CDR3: TGCAGTGCTCGCCCCTCTCAAGGTGGACAGGGTTGGAGCAGGGGGTACGAGCAGTACTTC. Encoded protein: CSARPSQGGQGWSRGYEQYF.